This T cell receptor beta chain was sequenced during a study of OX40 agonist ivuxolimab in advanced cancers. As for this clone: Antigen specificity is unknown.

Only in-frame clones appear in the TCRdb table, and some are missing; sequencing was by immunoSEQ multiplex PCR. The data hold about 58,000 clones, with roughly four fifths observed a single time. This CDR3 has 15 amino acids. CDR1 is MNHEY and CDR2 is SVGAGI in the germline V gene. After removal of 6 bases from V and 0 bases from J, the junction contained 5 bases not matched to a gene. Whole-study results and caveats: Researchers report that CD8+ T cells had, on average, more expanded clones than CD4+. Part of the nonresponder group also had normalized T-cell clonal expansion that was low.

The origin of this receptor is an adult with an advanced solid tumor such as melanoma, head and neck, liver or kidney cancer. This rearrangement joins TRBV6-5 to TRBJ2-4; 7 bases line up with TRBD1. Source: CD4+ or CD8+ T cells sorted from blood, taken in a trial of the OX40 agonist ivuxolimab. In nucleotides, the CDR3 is TGTGCCAGCAGAGATACAGGGGAAGCCAAAAACATTCAGTACTTC. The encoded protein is CASRDTGEAKNIQYF.